Listed below are T cell receptor beta chains from one sample, sequenced in a study of cytomegalovirus exposure and HLA in healthy donors. Here immunoSEQ multiplex PCR was the method, and the copy in TCRdb shows in-frame clones only, minus some. The ten most abundant clones cover roughly 0.89% of a sample with about 210,000 clones. The sample taken for sequencing was PBMCs. Every receptor here comes from a woman aged 25-40 years in good health and CMV-seropositive. The CDR3 runs from the conserved cysteine through the conserved F or W. The D gene is left open where the match is weak.

TRBJ2-3,TRBV27,TRBD2,TGTGCCAGCAGTTCGGGACTAGCGGGAGGAGTAGATACGCAGTATTTT,CASSSGLAGGVDTQYF
TRBJ1-1,TRBV20-1,-,TGCAGTGCTACGCCCGGGACTGAAGCTTTCTTT,CSATPGTEAFF
TRBJ2-7,TRBV29-1,-,TGCAGCGTCGAAACTGACTACGAGCAGTACTTC,CSVETDYEQYF
TRBJ1-1,TRBV18,-,TGTGCCAGCTCACCAAGGACAGTTAGGAACACTGAAGCTTTCTTT,CASSPRTVRNTEAFF
TRBJ2-7,TRBV19,-,TGTGCCAGTAGTCCGGACAGGGGTTTCCTAGCGGGGACCTACGAGCAGTACTTC,CASSPDRGFLAGTYEQYF
TRBJ2-2,TRBV5-1,TRBD1,TGCGCCAGCAGCTTGGGGACAGGTTACACCGGGGAGCTGTTTTTT,CASSLGTGYTGELFF
TRBJ1-2,TRBV25-1,-,TGTGCCAGCCAAGGGTGGAGGGGCTCTGGCTACACCTTC,CASQGWRGSGYTF
TRBJ1-3,TRBV7-9,-,TGTGCCAGCAGCTTCGACAGGAACTATTCCCCTAACACCATATATTTT,CASSFDRNYSPNTIYF
TRBJ2-7,TRBV4-3,-,TGCGCCAGCAGCCACAGCGGACAGTCCGGCTACGAGCAGTACTTC,CASSHSGQSGYEQYF
TRBJ1-2,TRBV5-6,TRBD1,TGTGCCAGCAGCTCGTACGGGACAGCGTATGGCTACACCTTC,CASSSYGTAYGYTF
TRBJ2-3,TRBV10-2,-,TGCGCCAGCCAAATCACAGATACGCAGTATTTT,CASQITDTQYF